This T cell receptor (beta chain) appears in the sequencing data of a study of PD-1 blockade in classical Hodgkin lymphoma. The time point denotes: cycle 4 day 1 (C4D1), after 6 weeks of nivolumab. Brentuximab vedotin exposure varied, and every patient relapsed after autologous stem cell transplantation. Best responses were complete response, partial response or progressive disease. The data were produced by immunoSEQ multiplex PCR, yet TCRdb's version contains in-frame clones alone and is incomplete. The repertoire holds tens of thousands of clones, 85% to 90% seen once, with approximately 15% in the top ten. Trimming cost V 2 bases and J 8 bases, with 19 bases left between them. CDR3 length: 16 amino acids. Germline V gives CDR1 ENHRY, CDR2 SYGVKD. As for this clone: Its antigen is not known.

General study results and limits: Complete responders had baseline diversity similar to newly diagnosed patients. CD4+ but not CD8+ TCR diversity rose significantly by C4D1.

This sample comprised peripheral blood mononuclear cells (PBMCs), obtained before the fourth cycle of nivolumab. The clonotype originates from a human donor with classical Hodgkin lymphoma. The rearrangement links TRBV10-3 to TRBJ2-1, with D possibly matching TRBD2 (5 bases). The CDR3 nucleotides read TGTGCCATCAGTGAGCCCGGACTCCCCCCCATCGATGAGCAGTTCTTC. Its protein is CAISEPGLPPIDEQFF.